This T cell receptor beta chain was obtained from a study of technical replicates of blood from several donors. Data came from immunoSEQ multiplex PCR; TCRdb stores just in-frame clones and leaves some out. The data hold about 94,000 clones, with approximately 96% observed a single time. The germline V and J ends were trimmed by 3 bases and 2 bases, with 8 bases remaining between them. Germline CDR1 and CDR2: SGHDN and FVKESK. The CDR3 loop spans 15 amino acids. The TCR originated in a human donor in good health. The specimen sequenced was T cells isolated from PBMCs. The J gene is TRBJ2-6, the V gene TRBV14; D is possibly TRBD1 (6 bases). CDR3 amino acids: CASSQQGPGANVLTF. In DNA, the CDR3 is TGTGCCAGCAGCCAGCAGGGGCCTGGGGCCAACGTCCTGACTTTC.